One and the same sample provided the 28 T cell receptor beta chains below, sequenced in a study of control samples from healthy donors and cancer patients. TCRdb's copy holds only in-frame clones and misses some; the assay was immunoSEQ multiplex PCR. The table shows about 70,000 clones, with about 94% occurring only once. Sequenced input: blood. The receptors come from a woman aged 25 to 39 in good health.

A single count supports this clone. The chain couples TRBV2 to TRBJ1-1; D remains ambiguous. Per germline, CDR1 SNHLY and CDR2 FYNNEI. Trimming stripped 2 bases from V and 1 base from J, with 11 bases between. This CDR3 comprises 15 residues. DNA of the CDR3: TGTGCCAGCAGTGAAATTGGGCAGAAGAACACTGAAGCTTTCTTT. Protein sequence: CASSEIGQKNTEAFF.

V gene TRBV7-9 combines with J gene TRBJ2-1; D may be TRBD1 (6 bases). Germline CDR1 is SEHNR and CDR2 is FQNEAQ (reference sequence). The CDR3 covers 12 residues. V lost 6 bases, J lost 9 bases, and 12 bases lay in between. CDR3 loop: CASSRTVSEQFF. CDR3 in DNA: TGTGCCAGCAGTCGGACAGTAAGTGAGCAGTTCTTC.

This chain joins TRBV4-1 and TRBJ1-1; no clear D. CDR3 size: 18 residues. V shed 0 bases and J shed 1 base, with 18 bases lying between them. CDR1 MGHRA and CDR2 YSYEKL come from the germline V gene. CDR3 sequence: CASSQDTRRERRNTEAFF. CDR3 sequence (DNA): TGCGCCAGCAGCCAAGATACTAGGAGGGAAAGACGGAACACTGAAGCTTTCTTT.

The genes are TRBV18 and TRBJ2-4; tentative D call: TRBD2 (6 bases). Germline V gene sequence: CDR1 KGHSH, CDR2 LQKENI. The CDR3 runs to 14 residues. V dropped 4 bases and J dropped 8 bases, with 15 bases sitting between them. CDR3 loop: CASSRTTGVDIQYF. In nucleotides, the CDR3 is TGTGCCAGCTCACGGACTACTGGGGTTGACATTCAGTACTTC.

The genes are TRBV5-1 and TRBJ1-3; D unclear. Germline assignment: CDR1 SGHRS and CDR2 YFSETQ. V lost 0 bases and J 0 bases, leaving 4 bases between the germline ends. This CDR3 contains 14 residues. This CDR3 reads CASSLASSGNTIYF. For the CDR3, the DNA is TGCGCCAGCAGCTTGGCCTCCTCTGGAAACACCATATATTTT.

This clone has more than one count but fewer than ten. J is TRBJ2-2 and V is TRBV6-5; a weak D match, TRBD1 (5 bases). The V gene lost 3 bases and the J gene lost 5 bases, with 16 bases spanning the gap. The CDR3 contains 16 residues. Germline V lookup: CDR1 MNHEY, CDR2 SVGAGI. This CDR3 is CASSYAGAKGTGELFF. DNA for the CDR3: TGTGCCAGCAGTTATGCTGGGGCGAAGGGGACCGGGGAGCTGTTTTTT.

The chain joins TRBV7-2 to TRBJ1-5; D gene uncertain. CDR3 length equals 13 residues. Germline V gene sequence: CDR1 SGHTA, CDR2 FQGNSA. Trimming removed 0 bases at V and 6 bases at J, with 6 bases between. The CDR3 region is CASSLARAQPQHF. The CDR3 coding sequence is TGTGCCAGCAGCTTAGCAAGGGCTCAGCCCCAGCATTTT. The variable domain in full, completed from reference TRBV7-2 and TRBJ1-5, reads GAGVSQSPSNKVTEKGKDVELRCDPISGHTALYWYRQSLGQGLEFLIYFQGNSAPDKSGLPSDRFSAERTGGSVSTLTIQRTQQEDSAVYLCASSLARAQPQHFGDGTRLSIL.

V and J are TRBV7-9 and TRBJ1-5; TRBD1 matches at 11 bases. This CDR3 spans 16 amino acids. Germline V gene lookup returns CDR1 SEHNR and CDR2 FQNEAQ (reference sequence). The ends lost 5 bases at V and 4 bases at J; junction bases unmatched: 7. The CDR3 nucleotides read TGTGCCAGCAGCCCGTACGGACAGGGGGCAAATCAGCCCCAGCATTTT. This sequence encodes CASSPYGQGANQPQHF.

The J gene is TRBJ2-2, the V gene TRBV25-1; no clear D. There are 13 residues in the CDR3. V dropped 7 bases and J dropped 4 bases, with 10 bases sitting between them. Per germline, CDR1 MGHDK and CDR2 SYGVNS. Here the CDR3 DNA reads TGTGCCAGCACGGACCCGGGCACCGGGGAGCTGTTTTTT. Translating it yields CASTDPGTGELFF.

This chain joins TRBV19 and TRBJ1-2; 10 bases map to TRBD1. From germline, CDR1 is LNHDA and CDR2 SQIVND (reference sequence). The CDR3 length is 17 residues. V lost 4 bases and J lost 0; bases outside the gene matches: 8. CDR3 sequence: CASSTRDRGVTNYGYTF. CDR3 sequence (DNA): TGTGCCAGTAGTACCCGGGACAGGGGAGTCACTAACTATGGCTACACCTTC.

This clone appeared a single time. This chain's CDR3 is CASSFKPGKSYEQYF. The CDR3 coding sequence is TGTGCCAGCAGTTTCAAACCGGGGAAGTCCTACGAGCAGTACTTC. J is TRBJ2-7 and V is TRBV27; D is possibly TRBD2 (5 bases). Germline assignment: CDR1 MNHEY and CDR2 SMNVEV (reference sequence). Trimming removed 3 bases from V and 1 base from J, with 13 bases in between. The CDR3 is made up of 15 amino acids.

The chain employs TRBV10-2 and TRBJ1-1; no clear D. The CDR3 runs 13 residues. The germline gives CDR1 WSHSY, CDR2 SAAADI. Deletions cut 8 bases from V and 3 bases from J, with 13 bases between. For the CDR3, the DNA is TGCGCCAGCGGATGGGGAAAAGACACTGAAGCTTTCTTT. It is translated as CASGWGKDTEAFF.

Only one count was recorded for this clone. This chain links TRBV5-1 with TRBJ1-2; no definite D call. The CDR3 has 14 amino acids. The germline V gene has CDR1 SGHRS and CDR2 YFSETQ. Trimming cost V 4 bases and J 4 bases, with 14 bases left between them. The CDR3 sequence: CASSLKVDSYGYTF. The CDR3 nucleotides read TGCGCCAGCAGCCTCAAGGTGGACTCCTATGGCTACACCTTC.

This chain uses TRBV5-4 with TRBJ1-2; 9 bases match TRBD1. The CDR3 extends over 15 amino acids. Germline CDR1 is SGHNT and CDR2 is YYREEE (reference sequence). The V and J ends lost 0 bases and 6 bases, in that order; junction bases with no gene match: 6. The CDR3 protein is CASSLGGQGRDGYTF. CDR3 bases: TGTGCCAGCAGCTTGGGGGGACAGGGCAGGGATGGCTACACCTTC.

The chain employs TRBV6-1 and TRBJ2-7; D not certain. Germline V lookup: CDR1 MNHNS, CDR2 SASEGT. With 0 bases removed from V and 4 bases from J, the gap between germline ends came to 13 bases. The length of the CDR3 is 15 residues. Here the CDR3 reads CASSEASTLGYEQYF. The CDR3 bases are TGTGCCAGCAGTGAAGCATCTACCTTGGGATACGAGCAGTACTTC.

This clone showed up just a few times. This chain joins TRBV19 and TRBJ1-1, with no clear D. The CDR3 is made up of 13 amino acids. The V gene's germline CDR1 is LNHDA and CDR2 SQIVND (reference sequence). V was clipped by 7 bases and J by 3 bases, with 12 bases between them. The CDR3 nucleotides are TGTGCCAGTATCGCCCCCGGGGACACTGAAGCTTTCTTT. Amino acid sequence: CASIAPGDTEAFF. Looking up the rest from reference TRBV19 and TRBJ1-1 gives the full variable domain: DGGITQSPKYLFRKEGQNVTLSCEQNLNHDAMYWYRQDPGQGLRLIYYSQIVNDFQKGDIAEGYSVSREKKESFPLTVTSAQKNPTAFYLCASIAPGDTEAFFGQGTRLTVV.

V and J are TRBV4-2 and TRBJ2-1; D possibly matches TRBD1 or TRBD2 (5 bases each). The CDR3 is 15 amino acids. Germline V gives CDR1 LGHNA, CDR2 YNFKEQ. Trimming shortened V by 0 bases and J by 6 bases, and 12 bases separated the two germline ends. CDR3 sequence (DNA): TGTGCCAGCAGCCAAGATCGACGGGGCCCCAATGAGCAGTTCTTC. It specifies CASSQDRRGPNEQFF.

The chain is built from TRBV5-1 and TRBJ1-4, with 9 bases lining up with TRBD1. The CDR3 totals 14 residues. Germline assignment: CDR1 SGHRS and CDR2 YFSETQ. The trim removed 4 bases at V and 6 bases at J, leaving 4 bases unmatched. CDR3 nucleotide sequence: TGCGCCAGCAGCGGGACAGGGCGGGATGAAAAACTGTTTTTT. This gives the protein CASSGTGRDEKLFF.

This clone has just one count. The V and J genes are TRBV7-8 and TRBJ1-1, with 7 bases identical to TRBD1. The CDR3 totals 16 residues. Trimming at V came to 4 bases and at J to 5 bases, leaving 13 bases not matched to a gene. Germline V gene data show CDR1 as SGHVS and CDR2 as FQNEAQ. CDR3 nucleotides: TGTGCCAGCAGCTCCCCACAGACAGGGTTAAGGACTGAAGCTTTCTTT. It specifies CASSSPQTGLRTEAFF.

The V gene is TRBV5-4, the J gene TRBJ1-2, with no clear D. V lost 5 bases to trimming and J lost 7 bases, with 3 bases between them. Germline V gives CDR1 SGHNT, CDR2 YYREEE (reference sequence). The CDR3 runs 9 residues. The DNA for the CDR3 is TGTGCCAGCAGTGGTGGCTACACCTTC. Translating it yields CASSGGYTF.

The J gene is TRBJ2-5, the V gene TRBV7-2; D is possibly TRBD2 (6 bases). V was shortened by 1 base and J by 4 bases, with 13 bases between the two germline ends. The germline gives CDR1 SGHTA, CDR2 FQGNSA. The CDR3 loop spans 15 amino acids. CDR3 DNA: TGTGCCAGCAGCTTAGGGCGGGGTGGTCGAGAGACCCAGTACTTC. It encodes CASSLGRGGRETQYF.

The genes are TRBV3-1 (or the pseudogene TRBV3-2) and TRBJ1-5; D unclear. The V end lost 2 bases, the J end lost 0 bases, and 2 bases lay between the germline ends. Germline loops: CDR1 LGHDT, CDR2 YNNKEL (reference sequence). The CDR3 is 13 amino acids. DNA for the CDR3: TGTGCCAGCAGCCAAACTAGCAATCAGCCCCAGCATTTT. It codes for CASSQTSNQPQHF.

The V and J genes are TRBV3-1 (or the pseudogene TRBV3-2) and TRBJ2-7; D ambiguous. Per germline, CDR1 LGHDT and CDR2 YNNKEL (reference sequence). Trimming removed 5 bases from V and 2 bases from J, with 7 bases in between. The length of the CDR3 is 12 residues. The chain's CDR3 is CASSRVPYEQYF. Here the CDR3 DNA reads TGTGCCAGCAGCAGGGTCCCCTACGAGCAGTACTTC.

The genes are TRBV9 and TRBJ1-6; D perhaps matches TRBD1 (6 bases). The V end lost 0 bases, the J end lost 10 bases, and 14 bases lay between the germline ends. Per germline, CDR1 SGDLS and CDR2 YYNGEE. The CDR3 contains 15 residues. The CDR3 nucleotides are TGTGCCAGCAGCGTAGAGGGGGGTGAGGAGTCACCCCTCCACTTT. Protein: CASSVEGGEESPLHF.

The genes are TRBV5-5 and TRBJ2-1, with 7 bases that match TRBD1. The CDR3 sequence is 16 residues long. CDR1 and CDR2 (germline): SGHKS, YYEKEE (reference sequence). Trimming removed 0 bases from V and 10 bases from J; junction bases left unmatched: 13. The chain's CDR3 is CASSLGTGWLGGEQFF. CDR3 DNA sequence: TGTGCCAGCAGCTTGGGGACAGGCTGGCTCGGTGGGGAGCAGTTCTTC.

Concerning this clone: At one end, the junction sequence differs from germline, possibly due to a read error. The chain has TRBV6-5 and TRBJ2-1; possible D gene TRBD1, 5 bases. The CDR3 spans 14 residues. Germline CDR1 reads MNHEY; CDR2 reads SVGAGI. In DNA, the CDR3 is TGTGCCAGCAGTTACGGCGGACACCTCAATGGGCAGTTCTTC. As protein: CASSYGGHLNGQFF.

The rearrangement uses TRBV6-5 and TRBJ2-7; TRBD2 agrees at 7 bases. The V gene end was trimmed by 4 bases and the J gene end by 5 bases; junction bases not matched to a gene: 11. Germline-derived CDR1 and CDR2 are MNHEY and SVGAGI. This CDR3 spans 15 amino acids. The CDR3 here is CASSSLAGVLDEQYF. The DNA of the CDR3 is TGTGCCAGCAGTTCCCTGGCGGGAGTCCTTGACGAGCAGTACTTC.

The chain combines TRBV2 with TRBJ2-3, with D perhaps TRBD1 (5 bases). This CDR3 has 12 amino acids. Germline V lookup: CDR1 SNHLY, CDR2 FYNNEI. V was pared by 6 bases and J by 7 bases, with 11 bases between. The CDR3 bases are TGTGCCAGCAGAGGGGTAATGAATACGCAGTATTTT. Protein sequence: CASRGVMNTQYF.